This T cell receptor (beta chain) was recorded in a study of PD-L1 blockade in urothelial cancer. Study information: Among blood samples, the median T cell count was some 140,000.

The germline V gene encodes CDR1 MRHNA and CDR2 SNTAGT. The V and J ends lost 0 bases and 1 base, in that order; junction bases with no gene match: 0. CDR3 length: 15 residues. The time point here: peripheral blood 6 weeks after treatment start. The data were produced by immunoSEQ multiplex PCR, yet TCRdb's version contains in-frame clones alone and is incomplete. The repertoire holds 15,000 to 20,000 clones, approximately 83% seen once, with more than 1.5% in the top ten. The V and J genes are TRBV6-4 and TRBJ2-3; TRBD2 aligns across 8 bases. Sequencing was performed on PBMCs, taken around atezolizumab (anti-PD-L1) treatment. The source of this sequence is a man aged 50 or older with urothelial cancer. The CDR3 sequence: CASSDSRGGTDTQYF. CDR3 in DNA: TGTGCCAGCAGTGACTCGCGGGGGGGCACAGATACGCAGTATTTT.